Sequencing of this T cell receptor beta chain was carried out in a study of shared clonotypes between healthy human individuals. Study-wide results and caveats: Donor scarcity curtailed the genetic and exposure-history diversity represented herein. The study's rarefaction showed incomplete sorted-subset sequencing despite large depth.

The V gene lost 1 base and the J gene lost 7 bases, with 8 bases spanning the gap. The V gene's germline CDR1 is SGHTA and CDR2 FQGTGA. The CDR3 is made up of 13 amino acids. Concerning this clone itself: What it binds is not known.

The input for sorted-subset replicate PCRs was 200 to 250 ng DNA, around 27,000 T cell genomes. The data were produced by immunoSEQ multiplex PCR, yet TCRdb's version contains in-frame clones alone and is incomplete. The sample records about 640,000 clones, around 72% being singletons. Sequenced material: memory CD4+ T cells sorted from blood. Noted subset: CD45RA-negative fraction. The receptor comes from a woman in her twenties or thirties in good health. The V call is TRBV7-3, the J call TRBJ2-1; D not resolved. The chain's CDR3 is CASSLSLTNEQFF. As DNA, the CDR3 is TGTGCCAGCAGCTTAAGCCTTACTAATGAGCAGTTCTTC.